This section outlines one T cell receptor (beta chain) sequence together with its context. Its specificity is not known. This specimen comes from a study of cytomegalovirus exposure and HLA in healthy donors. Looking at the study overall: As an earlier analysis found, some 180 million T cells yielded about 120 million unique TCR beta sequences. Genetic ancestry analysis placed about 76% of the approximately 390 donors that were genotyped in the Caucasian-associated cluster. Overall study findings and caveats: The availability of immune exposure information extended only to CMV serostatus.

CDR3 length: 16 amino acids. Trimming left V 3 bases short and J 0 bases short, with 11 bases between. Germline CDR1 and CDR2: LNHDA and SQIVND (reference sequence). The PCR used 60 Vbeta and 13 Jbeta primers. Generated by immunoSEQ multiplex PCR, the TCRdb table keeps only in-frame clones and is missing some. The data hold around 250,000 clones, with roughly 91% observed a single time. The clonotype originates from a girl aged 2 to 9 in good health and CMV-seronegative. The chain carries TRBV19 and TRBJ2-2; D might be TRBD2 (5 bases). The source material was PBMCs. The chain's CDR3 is CASSIQDWANTGELFF. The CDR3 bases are TGTGCCAGTAGTATCCAGGACTGGGCGAACACCGGGGAGCTGTTTTTT.